The T cell receptor beta chain described here comes from a study of blood T cell repertoires in COVID-19. Generated by immunoSEQ multiplex PCR, the TCRdb table keeps only in-frame clones and is missing some. Altogether 19,000 or so clones are present, 70% to 90% being singletons, with the ten largest covering 9.8%. The source is a man between 35 and 55 years old with active COVID-19. The sample was peripheral blood.

CDR3 sequence (DNA): TGTGCCTGGAGTGTATGGGCAGGGGGCGGGACAGATACGCAGTATTTT. This sequence encodes CAWSVWAGGGTDTQYF. The genes are TRBV30 and TRBJ2-3; 8 bases line up with TRBD1. With V trimmed by 0 bases and J by 3 bases, 8 bases remained unmatched. This CDR3 is 16 amino acids long. The V gene's germline CDR1 is GTSNPN and CDR2 SVGIG (reference sequence).